Sequencing of this T cell receptor beta chain was carried out in a study of T-cell memory formation after mild COVID-19. The wider study: Clusters were largely donor specific.

TCRdb itself ran the 5' RACE reads through MiXCR, one entry per CDR3 protein. The repertoire consists of 25,000 to 35,000 distinct CDR3 sequences, with approximately 7.4% occurring once and the leading ten covering roughly an eighth. The table lists this clonotype with many counts. Its antigen is not identified. The V end was cut by 6 bases, the J end by 0 bases, with 15 bases between. The CDR3 covers 16 residues. Study conclusions and caveats: Later expanders leaned CD4+, whereas day 15 to 85 contracting clones were balanced CD4/CD8.

The source material was PBMCs or a T cell subset sorted from them (not recorded which). The receptor was derived from an adult woman who had mild COVID-19 (a few samples of this study predate the infection). Cell type and time point are not known. The rearrangement joins TRBV12-3 or TRBV12-4 to TRBJ2-4; D is possibly TRBD2 (6 bases). In DNA form, the CDR3 reads TGTGCCAGCAGAACCTTAGCGGACCTAGCCAAAAACATTCAGTACTTC. It yields the protein CASRTLADLAKNIQYF.